What follows are 16 T cell receptor beta chains derived from one specimen sequenced in a study of CD8+CD57+ T cells in acquired aplastic anemia. The study profiled TCR beta VDJ and CDR3 using genomic DNA as template. From the reads, TCRdb called clonotypes with MiXCR, one entry per CDR3 protein. The table has fewer than 300,000 distinct CDR3 sequences, around 82% seen once. In patients chosen for sequencing, flow cytometry had shown CD8+CD57+ cell expansion. The sequencing sample was made of sorted CD4+, CD8+, or CD8+CD57+ T cells (not recorded which) from PBMCs. These TCRs come from a human donor with aplastic anemia.

This chain joins TRBV7-2 and TRBJ2-5, with 7 bases lining up with TRBD1. The germline gives CDR1 SGHTA, CDR2 FQGNSA. With 0 bases clipped from V and 4 bases from J, the junction kept 8 bases outside the gene matches. This CDR3 is 16 amino acids long. For the CDR3, the DNA is TGTGCCAGCAGCTTAGCAGGAACCAGGGGGTCAGAGACCCAGTACTTC. Its translation: CASSLAGTRGSETQYF.

On this clonotype itself: The junction does not match germline at one end; this may be a read error. The V and J genes are TRBV7-9 and TRBJ2-3; D is perhaps TRBD1 or TRBD2 (5 bases each). Germline-derived CDR1 and CDR2 are SEHNR and FQNEAQ (reference sequence). The CDR3 spans 14 residues. The CDR3 region is CASSLVRGEQTLYF. As DNA, the CDR3 is TGTGCCAGCAGCTTAGTACGAGGGGAGCAGACGCTGTATTTT.

This clonotype was detected once. The chain has TRBV7-9 and TRBJ2-7; 8 nucleotides align to TRBD2. Germline assignment: CDR1 SEHNR and CDR2 FQNEAQ (reference sequence). The CDR3 has 14 amino acids. V trimming: 3 bases; J trimming: 7 bases; junction bases outside the gene matches: 8. CDR3 loop: CASSFSGGGGEQYV. As DNA, the CDR3 is TGTGCCAGCAGCTTCTCCGGGGGGGGGGGGGAGCAGTACGTC.

This chain links TRBV12-3 or TRBV12-4 with TRBJ2-7, with TRBD2 matching over 8 bases. Unmatched junction bases numbered 10, after V lost 1 base and J lost 2 bases. The CDR3 is 17 residues long. The CDR3 reads CASSLGVTSGLTYEQYF. CDR3 DNA sequence: TGTGCCAGCAGTTTAGGCGTTACTAGCGGACTGACCTACGAGCAGTACTTC.

The chain joins TRBV7-2 to TRBJ1-2; D gene uncertain. The V and J ends lost 5 bases and 7 bases respectively, with 11 bases between them. CDR1 is SGHTA, CDR2 FQGNSA, per germline. The CDR3 is 12 residues long. For the CDR3, the DNA is TGTGCCAGCAGCCACTCTGAGGTTGGCTACACCTTC. Its protein is CASSHSEVGYTF.

This clonotype has just one count. This chain connects TRBV11-1 to TRBJ2-3, with D maybe TRBD1 (6 bases). The V gene's germline CDR1 is SGHAT and CDR2 FQDESV (reference sequence). Trimming took off 5 bases at V and 3 bases at J, with 15 bases between the two ends. This CDR3 spans 15 amino acids. CDR3: CASSQGMVETDTQYF. CDR3 nucleotide sequence: TGTGCCAGCAGCCAGGGGATGGTAGAGACAGATACGCAGTATTTT.

The chain has TRBV7-8 and TRBJ2-7; tentatively, D is TRBD2 (6 bases). The CDR3 contains 18 residues. The V end was cut by 3 bases, the J end by 1 base, with 22 bases between. CDR1 SGHVS and CDR2 FQNEAQ come from the germline V gene. The CDR3, as DNA: TGTGCCAGCAGCTTTCCTCCGGGCGGGAACGCCGTTTCCTACGAGCAGTACGTC. This encodes CASSFPPGGNAVSYEQYV.

Worth noting for this clonotype: The CDR3 does not end in the conserved phenylalanine or tryptophan, so this is likely a read error. Because the CDR3's place on the DNA is in doubt, the DNA is left out and the CDR3 is given as listed by TCRdb. V usage is TRBV2 and J usage is TRBJ1-2; the tabulated D call, TRBD1, remains unverified against the DNA. The V gene's germline CDR1 is SNHLY and CDR2 FYNNEI. With termini counted, the CDR3 has 15 amino acids. The CDR3 here is CASSDGGTYTQYFSS.

The chain employs TRBV29-1 and TRBJ1-4; no clear D. Per the germline V gene, CDR1 is SQVTM and CDR2 is ANQGSEA. This CDR3 is 15 amino acids long. Trimming shortened V by 4 bases and J by 1 base, and 13 bases separated the two germline ends. The CDR3 is CSVAKGRGTNEKLFF. CDR3 DNA sequence: TGCAGCGTTGCTAAGGGTCGGGGAACTAATGAAAAACTGTTTTTT.

The chain carries TRBV9 and TRBJ2-3, with TRBD1 identical over 7 bases. Germline values: CDR1 SGDLS, CDR2 YYNGEE. The trim removed 7 bases at V and 15 bases at J, leaving 20 bases unmatched. The CDR3 is 14 amino acids. The CDR3 DNA reads TGTGCCAGCGGGGAAGGGGGCACAGATACGCAGCATTATTTT. It codes for CASGEGGTDTQHYF.

Points on this clonotype: At one end the junction does not follow the germline gene, possibly because of a read error. The chain links TRBV7-9 to TRBJ2-3; either TRBD1 or TRBD2 may supply D (5 bases each). The CDR3 spans 14 residues. Per the germline V gene, CDR1 is SEHNR and CDR2 is FQNEAQ (reference sequence). This CDR3 reads CASGDAMWREPYFF. CDR3 DNA sequence: TGTGCCAGTGGGGACGCAATGTGGCGCGAGCCGTACTTCTTT.

V and J are TRBV5-1 and TRBJ2-3; D gene unclear. V lost 0 bases and J lost 2, with 7 bases in between. Germline CDR1 reads SGHRS; CDR2 reads YFSETQ. The CDR3 runs 14 residues. CDR3 sequence reads: CASSLAPFTDTQYF. CDR3 bases: TGCGCCAGCAGCTTGGCCCCGTTCACAGATACGCAGTATTTT.

This clonotype was counted at least ten times. This chain uses TRBV11-3 with TRBJ2-3, with TRBD1 matching 9 bases. Germline trimming cut 3 bases from V and 6 bases from J; bases unmatched to any gene: 4. CDR1 is SGHNT, CDR2 YENEEA, per germline. There are 14 residues in the CDR3. CDR3 residues: CASSLDRGADTQYF. CDR3 coding DNA: TGTGCCAGCAGCTTGGACAGGGGTGCCGATACGCAGTATTTT. Variable domain in full (rest from reference TRBV11-3 and TRBJ2-3): EAGVVQSPRYKIIEKKQPVAFWCNPISGHNTLYWYLQNLGQGPELLIRYENEEAVDDSQLPKDRFSAERLKGVDSTLKIQPAELGDSAVYLCASSLDRGADTQYFGPGTRLTVL.

This chain joins TRBV7-6 and TRBJ2-7, with D perhaps given as TRBD1 or TRBD2 (5 bases each). Looked up from germline, CDR1 is SGHVS and CDR2 is FNYEAQ. Deletions cut 1 base from V and 5 bases from J, with 12 bases between. This CDR3 comprises 14 residues. CDR3 sequence: CASSLGGPQHEQYF. CDR3 coding DNA: TGTGCCAGCAGCTTAGGGGGACCTCAGCACGAGCAGTACTTC.

As to this clonotype: A read error may account for a junction end that differs from germline. J is TRBJ2-3 and V is TRBV15; TRBD2 matches 9 bases. CDR3 length equals 14 residues. The germline gives CDR1 LNHNV, CDR2 YYDKDF (reference sequence). The CDR3 DNA is TGTGCCAGCAGCAGAGCGGGAGGTCACGGTACGCAGTACTTT. It is translated as CASSRAGGHGTQYF.

The chain links TRBV7-9 to TRBJ2-7; D not resolved. The germline V gene encodes CDR1 SEHNR and CDR2 FQNEAQ (reference sequence). V shed 6 bases and J shed 9 bases, with 15 bases lying between them. The CDR3 has 12 amino acids. CDR3 protein: CASSPDSTRQYF. The CDR3 DNA reads TGTGCCAGCAGTCCTGATAGTACGAGGCAGTACTTC.